This is a list of T cell receptor beta chains from one sample in a study of CD8 T cells in Susac syndrome. TCRdb processed the immunoSEQ multiplex PCR reads anew with MiXCR; each CDR3 protein has one entry. The sample has 250,000 to 300,000 distinct CDR3 sequences, 89% seen once. The sample comprised CD8+ T cells from PBMCs. Receptor source: a human donor with multiple sclerosis. The CDR3 runs from the conserved cysteine through the conserved F or W. The D gene is left open where the match is weak. Size is stated for part of the rows, as once, few or many counts, or as a class when the clone is expanded.

V,size,D,J,CDR3,DNA
TRBV6-5,-,-,TRBJ2-1,CASSYSIRGQYSYNEQFF,TGTGCCAGCAGTTACTCGATCCGAGGACAGTATTCCTACAATGAGCAGTTCTTC
TRBV7-9,-,TRBD2,TRBJ2-7,CASSAGGSIYEQYF,TGTGCCAGCAGCGCAGGCGGGAGTATCTACGAGCAGTACTTC
TRBV30,-,-,TRBJ2-3,CAWSPPPDTQYF,TGTGCCTGGAGTCCCCCGCCAGATACGCAGTATTTT
TRBV18,-,-,TRBJ2-7,CASAGADYEQYF,TGTGCCAGCGCGGGGGCGGACTACGAGCAGTACTTC
TRBV14,-,-,TRBJ1-5,CASSPGQNQPQHF,TGTGCCAGCAGCCCCGGACAAAATCAGCCCCAGCATTTT
TRBV7-3,-,-,TRBJ2-2,CASSLNTDTGELFF,TGTGCCAGCAGCTTAAATACAGACACCGGGGAGCTGTTTTTT
TRBV28,-,TRBD1,TRBJ2-1,CASRSGRTGASIEQFF,TGTGCCAGCAGGTCGGGTAGGACAGGGGCCTCCATTGAGCAGTTCTTC
TRBV20-1,-,-,TRBJ2-2,CSAPNTGELFF,TGCAGTGCTCCAAACACCGGGGAGCTGTTTTTT
TRBV3-1,-,-,TRBJ2-1,CASSQDLGGLYNEQFF,TGTGCCAGCAGCCAAGATTTAGGGGGACTTTACAATGAGCAGTTCTTC
TRBV7-6,-,-,TRBJ1-2,CASSPGRGAIAYGYTF,TGTGCCAGCAGCCCGGGGAGGGGTGCGATAGCCTATGGCTACACCTTC
TRBV12-3/TRBV12-4,-,TRBD1,TRBJ2-3,CASRPDRDGLNTQYF,TGTGCCAGCAGACCAGACAGGGATGGGTTGAATACGCAGTATTTT
TRBV12-3/TRBV12-4,-,TRBD2,TRBJ2-1,CASSSQTSGSYNEQFF,TGTGCCAGCAGTTCACAAACTAGCGGGTCCTACAATGAGCAGTTCTTC
TRBV23-1,once,TRBD1,TRBJ2-7,CASSSTDRGLPWYEQYF,TGCGCCAGCAGTTCAACGGACAGGGGGCTACCTTGGTACGAGCAGTACTTC
TRBV20-1,-,TRBD2,TRBJ2-5,CSALTSGAVRLETQYF,TGCAGTGCCCTTACTAGCGGTGCCGTTCGGTTGGAGACCCAGTACTTC
TRBV3-1,-,TRBD2,TRBJ2-1,CASSQSMGEGHNEQFF,TGTGCCAGCAGCCAATCGATGGGGGAGGGCCATAATGAGCAGTTCTTC
TRBV12-3/TRBV12-4,-,-,TRBJ2-1,CASSRAGQPQFF,TGTGCCAGCAGTCGAGCTGGACAGCCGCAGTTCTTC
TRBV4-3,-,TRBD1,TRBJ1-2,CASSQDSLTGENGYTF,TGCGCCAGCAGCCAAGATTCTCTGACAGGGGAGAATGGCTACACCTTC
TRBV4-3,-,-,TRBJ2-7,CASSQAPLASSYEQYF,TGCGCCAGCAGCCAAGCTCCCCTAGCGTCCTCCTACGAGCAGTACTTC
TRBV5-1,-,-,TRBJ2-7,CASSPYTSYEQYF,TGCGCCAGCAGCCCTTACACGTCATACGAGCAGTACTTC
TRBV2,once,-,TRBJ2-4,CASSNPLAKNIQYF,TGTGCCAGCAGCAACCCTCTAGCCAAAAACATTCAGTACTTC
TRBV29-1,-,-,TRBJ1-3,CSVGAQGEGNTIYF,TGCAGCGTTGGAGCCCAAGGGGAGGGAAACACCATATATTTT
TRBV28,-,-,TRBJ1-5,CASSNLGPQHF,TGTGCCAGCAGTAATCTGGGGCCCCAGCATTTT
TRBV20-1,once,-,TRBJ1-5,CSARTRYQSNQPQHF,TGCAGTGCTAGGACCAGATACCAAAGCAATCAGCCCCAGCATTTT
TRBV5-4,-,TRBD1,TRBJ1-1,CASTRTGLWNTEAFF,TGTGCCAGCACAAGGACAGGGTTATGGAACACTGAAGCTTTCTTT
TRBV6-5,-,TRBD1,TRBJ1-2,CASSFQGDQNGYTF,TGTGCCAGCAGTTTTCAGGGGGACCAAAATGGCTACACCTTC
TRBV23-1,-,TRBD2,TRBJ2-7,CASSQNPGLAGEVGSYEQYF,TGCGCCAGCAGTCAAAACCCGGGACTAGCGGGAGAGGTGGGCTCCTACGAGCAGTACTTC
TRBV30,-,-,TRBJ2-7,CAWSGQVRPYEQYF,TGTGCCTGGAGTGGGCAGGTCCGACCCTACGAGCAGTACTTC
TRBV30,-,TRBD2,TRBJ2-7,CAWSVGLAGAYEQYF,TGTGCCTGGAGTGTAGGTCTAGCGGGGGCCTACGAGCAGTACTTC
TRBV9,once,TRBD1,TRBJ2-1,CASSVGPGPGLRDRAYNEQFF,TGTGCCAGCAGCGTAGGCCCCGGACCGGGCCTCCGGGACAGGGCTTACAATGAGCAGTTCTTC
TRBV18,once,-,TRBJ2-1,CASSPTATYNEQFF,TGTGCCAGCTCACCTACCGCCACCTACAATGAGCAGTTCTTC
TRBV19,-,-,TRBJ1-6,CASSTGANSPLHF,TGTGCCAGTTCGACAGGAGCGAATTCACCCCTCCACTTT
TRBV2,once,-,TRBJ2-1,CASSVSGGGDNEQFF,TGTGCCAGCAGTGTGTCTGGAGGGGGAGACAATGAGCAGTTCTTC
TRBV6-5,-,-,TRBJ2-3,CASSYSDSDTDTQYF,TGTGCCAGCAGTTACTCGGACAGCGACACAGATACGCAGTATTTT
TRBV14,-,TRBD2,TRBJ2-5,CASDKLAGGPGAETQYF,TGTGCCAGCGACAAACTAGCGGGGGGGCCTGGGGCAGAGACCCAGTACTTC
TRBV7-9,-,-,TRBJ2-1,CASSLTTNEQFF,TGTGCCAGCAGCTTGACGACCAATGAGCAGTTCTTC
TRBV16,-,TRBD1,TRBJ2-1,CASSGTGLSSEQFF,TGTGCCAGCAGCGGGACAGGGTTGAGTAGTGAGCAGTTCTTC
TRBV4-2,-,-,TRBJ2-5,CASSQGVEQGNQYF,TGTGCCAGCAGCCAAGGGGTGGAACAGGGCAACCAGTACTTC
TRBV7-6,-,TRBD2,TRBJ2-1,CASSYAGTSSHNEQFF,TGTGCCAGCAGTTATGCCGGGACTAGCAGCCACAATGAGCAGTTCTTC
TRBV12-3/TRBV12-4,-,-,TRBJ2-5,CASSLGTRAQYF,TGTGCCAGCAGTTTAGGAACCCGGGCCCAGTACTTC
TRBV27,once,TRBD1,TRBJ2-3,CASSPIPRDSFQDTQYF,TGTGCCAGCAGTCCCATTCCCCGGGACAGCTTCCAAGATACGCAGTATTTT
TRBV6-6,-,-,TRBJ2-2,CASSYSPDRGNGELFF,TGTGCCAGCAGTTACTCCCCGGATAGGGGCAACGGGGAGCTGTTTTTT
TRBV27,-,-,TRBJ2-7,CASRDPSSYEQYF,TGTGCCAGCCGGGACCCGAGCTCCTACGAGCAGTACTTC
TRBV7-8,-,TRBD2,TRBJ2-1,CASSTQLAGGPYSYNEQFF,TGTGCCAGCAGCACGCAACTAGCGGGGGGCCCCTACTCCTACAATGAGCAGTTCTTC
TRBV4-1,-,-,TRBJ1-1,CASSQVEGGTEAFF,TGCGCCAGCAGCCAAGTAGAGGGTGGGACTGAAGCTTTCTTT
TRBV29-1,-,-,TRBJ1-2,CSVEGPPNGGGYTF,TGCAGCGTTGAAGGTCCCCCGAACGGGGGTGGCTACACCTTC
TRBV2,few,-,TRBJ2-7,CASSDPYYEQYF,TGTGCCAGCAGTGATCCATACTACGAGCAGTACTTC
TRBV29-1,-,-,TRBJ1-1,CSVEDFPEAFF,TGCAGCGTTGAAGATTTCCCTGAAGCTTTCTTT
TRBV12-3/TRBV12-4,-,-,TRBJ1-2,CASSFGEFYGYTF,TGTGCCAGCAGTTTTGGCGAATTCTATGGCTACACCTTC